This TCR beta chain was observed in a study of T cells expressing NK-cell markers. On the study more broadly: Researchers got TCR beta repertoires out of sorted CD3+CD56+NKG2C+, CD3+CD56+NKG2C- and CD3+CD56-NKG2C+ T cells.

Using the 5' RACE reads, TCRdb records one entry per CDR3 protein without DNA. Its clone listing holds about 260,000 distinct CDR3 sequences. Concerning this clonotype itself: Its cognate antigen is unknown.

The CDR3 sequence is 14 residues long. Per the germline V gene, CDR1 is MNHNS and CDR2 is SASEGT. Study-level findings and limits: NKG2C+ dominant clonotype frequencies in five to seven donors were roughly 1.0-7.0% of CD8+ T cells. Unclear, still, was the HCMV specificity of the expanded NKG2C+ T cell clones.

The chain carries TRBV6-1 and TRBJ2-5; the D call of TRBD2 rests on TCRdb alone, since no DNA is present to check it. Material for sequencing was blood T cells: a sorted CD56 or NKG2C T cell subset, CD4+ or CD8+ T cells, or bulk PBMC T cells (not recorded which). This clonotype was sampled from a man younger than 35 in good health. CDR3 sequence: CASSLLAGVETQYF.